There are a few counts of the clone carrying this T cell receptor (beta chain). This sample is drawn from a study of beta chain features in type 1 diabetes. Sequencing targeted expressed TCRB transcripts, as all isolated RNA had been reverse transcribed. Measured with immunoSEQ multiplex PCR; TCRdb has only the in-frame clones, and not every one. Seen here are some 410,000 clones, over 11% observed once, and the top ten hold less than 0.04%. This clonotype was obtained from a man aged 25 to 45 in good health. Sequencing was done on a sample of naive CD4+ T cells from blood.

CDR3 bases: TGTGCCAGCAGCTTAGGACTAGCAGGCACAGATACGCAGTATTTT. Amino acids: CASSLGLAGTDTQYF. The rearrangement links TRBV7-9 to TRBJ2-3; 7 positions match TRBD2. The CDR3 is 15 residues long. Germline V gives CDR1 SEHNR, CDR2 FQNEAQ (reference sequence). V dropped 1 base and J dropped 1; count of bases not matched to a gene: 2.